This TCR beta chain comes out of a study of T cell responses to AZD1222 COVID-19 vaccine. General study results and limits: Unmutated regions of variants are reportedly targeted by nearly half of spike-specific TCRs. Compared with day 0, the breadth and depth of the Spike-specific TCR repertoire rose significantly after two doses of AZD1222.

Here immunoSEQ multiplex PCR was the method, and the copy in TCRdb shows in-frame clones only, minus some. This table has some 67,000 clones, under 90% appearing once. About this clone: What it binds is unknown.

V was shortened by 8 bases and J by 7 bases, with 9 bases between the two germline ends. This CDR3 contains 10 residues. The germline V gene encodes CDR1 MDHEN and CDR2 SYDVKM. The chain joins TRBV28 to TRBJ2-7; D is uncertain. The clonotype was recovered from an adult who received the AZD1222 COVID-19 vaccine. Source: peripheral blood, taken 28 days after the second AZD1222 dose. This CDR3 reads CASASHEQYF. The CDR3 nucleotides read TGTGCCAGCGCATCACATGAGCAGTACTTC.